This T cell receptor (beta chain) was retrieved from a study of cytomegalovirus exposure and HLA in healthy donors. Broader study findings: A few of the chains that were CMV-associated were confirmed in vitro to be specific for CMV antigens.

The germline gives CDR1 MNHEY, CDR2 SVGAGI. Trimming removed 2 bases at V and 8 bases at J, with 12 bases between. The CDR3 extends over 13 amino acids. This clone occurred once. The antigen remains undetermined. Using immunoSEQ multiplex PCR, the repertoire was profiled, and TCRdb retains in-frame clones only, with some absent. The sample consists of over 150,000 clones, roughly 90% of them appearing once. The source material was PBMCs. The chain recombines TRBV6-5 with TRBJ1-1; the D is unclear. The receptor's source is a woman between 18 and 30 years old in good health and CMV-seropositive. In DNA, the CDR3 is TGTGCCAGCAGTTACATCGCAGAACAAGAAGCTTTCTTT. The encoded protein is CASSYIAEQEAFF.